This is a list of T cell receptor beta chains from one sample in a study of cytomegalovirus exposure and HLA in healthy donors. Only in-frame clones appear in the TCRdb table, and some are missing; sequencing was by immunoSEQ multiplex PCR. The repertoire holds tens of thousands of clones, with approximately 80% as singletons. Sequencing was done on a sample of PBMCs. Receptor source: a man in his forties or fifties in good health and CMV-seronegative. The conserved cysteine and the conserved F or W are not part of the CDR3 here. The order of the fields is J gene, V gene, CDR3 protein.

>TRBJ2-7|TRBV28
ASSLMAGGRYEQY
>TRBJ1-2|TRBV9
ASSFTSGNYGYT
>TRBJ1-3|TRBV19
ASSMRDSPGNTIY
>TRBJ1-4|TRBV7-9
ASSDTGDSLEKLF
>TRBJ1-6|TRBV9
ASSAHETGYNSPLH
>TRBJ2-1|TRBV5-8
ASGGAPSYNEQF
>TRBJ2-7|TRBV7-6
ASTPQGSPYEQY
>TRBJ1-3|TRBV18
ASSPFLTGGTGNTIY
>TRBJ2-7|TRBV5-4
ASSTSGGYEQY
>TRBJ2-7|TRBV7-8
ASSSTGPSYEQY
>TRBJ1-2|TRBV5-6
ASSLARQVLYGYT
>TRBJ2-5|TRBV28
ASSLSSRLETQY
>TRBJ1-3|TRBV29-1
TSGAWDTIY
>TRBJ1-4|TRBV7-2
ASSLQGSNEKLF
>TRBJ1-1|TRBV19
ASSISMNTEAF
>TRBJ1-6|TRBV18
ASSPPQADSYNSPLH
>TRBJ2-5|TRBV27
ASTTGGRETQY
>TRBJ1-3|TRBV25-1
ASSNSYSGNTIY
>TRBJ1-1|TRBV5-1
ASSPDRMNTEAF
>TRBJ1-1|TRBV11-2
ASRPLTGQTEAF
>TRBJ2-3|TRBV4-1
ASSPGQGPDTQY
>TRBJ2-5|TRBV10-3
AISPNRQETQY
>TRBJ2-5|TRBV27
ASSGGPGLGQETQY